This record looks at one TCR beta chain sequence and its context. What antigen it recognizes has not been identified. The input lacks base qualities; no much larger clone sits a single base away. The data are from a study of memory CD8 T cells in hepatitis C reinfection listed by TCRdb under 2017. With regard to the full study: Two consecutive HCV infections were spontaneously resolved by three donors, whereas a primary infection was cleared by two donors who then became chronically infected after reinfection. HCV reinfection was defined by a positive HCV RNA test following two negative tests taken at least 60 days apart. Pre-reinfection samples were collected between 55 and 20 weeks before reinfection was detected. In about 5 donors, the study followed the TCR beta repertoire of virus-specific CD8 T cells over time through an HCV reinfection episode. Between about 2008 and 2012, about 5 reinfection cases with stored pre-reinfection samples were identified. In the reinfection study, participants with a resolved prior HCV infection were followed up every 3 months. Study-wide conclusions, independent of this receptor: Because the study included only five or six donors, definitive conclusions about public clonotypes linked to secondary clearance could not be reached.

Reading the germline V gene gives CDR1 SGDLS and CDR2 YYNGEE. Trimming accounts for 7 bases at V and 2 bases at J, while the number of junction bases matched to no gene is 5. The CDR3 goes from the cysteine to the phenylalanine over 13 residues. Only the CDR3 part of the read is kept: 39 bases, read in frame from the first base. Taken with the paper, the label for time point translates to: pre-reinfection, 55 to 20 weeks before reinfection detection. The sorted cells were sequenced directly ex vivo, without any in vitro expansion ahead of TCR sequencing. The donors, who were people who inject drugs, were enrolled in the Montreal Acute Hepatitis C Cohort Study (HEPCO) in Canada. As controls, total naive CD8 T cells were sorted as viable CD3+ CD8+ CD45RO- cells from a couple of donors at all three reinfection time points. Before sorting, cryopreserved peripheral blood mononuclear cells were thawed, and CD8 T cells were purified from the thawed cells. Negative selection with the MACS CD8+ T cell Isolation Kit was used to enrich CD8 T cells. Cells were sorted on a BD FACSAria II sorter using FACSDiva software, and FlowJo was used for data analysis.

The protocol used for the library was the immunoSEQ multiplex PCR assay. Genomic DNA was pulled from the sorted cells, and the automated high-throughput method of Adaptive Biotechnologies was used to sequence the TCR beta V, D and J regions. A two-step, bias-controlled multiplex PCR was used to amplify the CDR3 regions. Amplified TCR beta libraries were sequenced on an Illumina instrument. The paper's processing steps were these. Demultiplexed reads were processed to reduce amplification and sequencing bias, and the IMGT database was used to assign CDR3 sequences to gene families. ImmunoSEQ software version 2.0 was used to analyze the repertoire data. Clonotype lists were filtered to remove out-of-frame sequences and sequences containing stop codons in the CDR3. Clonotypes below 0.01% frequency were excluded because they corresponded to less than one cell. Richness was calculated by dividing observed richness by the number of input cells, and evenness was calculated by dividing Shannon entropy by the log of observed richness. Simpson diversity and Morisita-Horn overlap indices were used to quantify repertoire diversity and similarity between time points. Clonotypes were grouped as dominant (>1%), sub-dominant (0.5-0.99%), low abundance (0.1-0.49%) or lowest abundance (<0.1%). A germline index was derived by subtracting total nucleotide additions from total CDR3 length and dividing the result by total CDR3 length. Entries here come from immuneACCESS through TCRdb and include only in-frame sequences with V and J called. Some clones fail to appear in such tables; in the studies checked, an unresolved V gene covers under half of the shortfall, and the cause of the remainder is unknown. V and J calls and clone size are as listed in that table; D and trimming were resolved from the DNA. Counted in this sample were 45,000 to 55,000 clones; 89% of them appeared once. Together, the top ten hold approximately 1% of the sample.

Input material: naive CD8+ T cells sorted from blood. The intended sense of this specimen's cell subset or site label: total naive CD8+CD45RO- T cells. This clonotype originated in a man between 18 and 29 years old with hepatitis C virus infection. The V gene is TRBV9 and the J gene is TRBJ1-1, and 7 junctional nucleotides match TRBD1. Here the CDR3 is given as CASGQGVNTEAFF. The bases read TGTGCCAGCGGCCAGGGGGTAAACACTGAAGCTTTCTTT.